This record looks at one TCR beta chain sequence and its context. What this receptor recognizes is not known. Base-call qualities are not available, and no considerably larger clone is one nucleotide away. The source of the sample is a study of radiation and T cells in renal cell carcinoma (dated by TCRdb to 2020 to 2021). Background on the whole study: In total, 50 or so samples, comprising approximately 25 tumors and some 27 peripheral blood samples, were subjected to TCR beta sequencing. The final blood draw was performed at 4 weeks after radiation, at the same time as nephrectomy. A total of approximately 4 million unique CDR3 nucleotide sequences, encoding 2.5 million to 3 million unique CDR3 amino acid sequences, were found across all 53 samples.

The time point label of this sample denotes: blood 4 weeks post-SBRT, at nephrectomy. The meaning of the sample's treatment or condition label: 15 Gy SBRT to primary tumor, nephrectomy 4 weeks later. Samples were obtained from a clinical trial, in which 15 Gy stereotactic body radiation therapy was delivered to primary renal cell carcinomas and nephrectomy was performed 4 weeks later. Serial peripheral blood from radiation-treated patients was sampled at baseline, 2 weeks and 4 weeks after SBRT to track tumor-enriched clonotypes. Every patient's renal cell carcinoma showed clear cell pathology. The QIAamp DNA Blood Mini Kit (Qiagen) was used to prepare genomic DNA for TCR sequencing. Samples were included in the analyses only if all quality control checks were passed. The germline V gene yields SNHLY for CDR1 and FYNNEI for CDR2. Relative to germline, V is 7 bases shorter and J is 0 bases shorter, with 9 bases between their ends. The cysteine opens and the phenylalanine closes a CDR3 of 14 amino acids. The read is trimmed to its CDR3 DNA, 42 bases read in frame from base 1.

The immunoSEQ kit was used, according to the manufacturer's recommendations, to generate TCR beta libraries from genomic DNA. Library preparation used a first multiplex PCR with proprietary primers, then a second PCR adding unique barcodes, with bead cleanups after each round. A positive control reaction and a negative control reaction, both provided in the kit, were run with every batch of samples. The final libraries were assessed on an Agilent 4200 TapeStation D1000 ScreenTape, pooled by volume, and quantified by qPCR. Sequencing was performed on an Illumina NextSeq500 with a MidOutput 150-cycle cartridge, and 156 Read1 and 15 Index1 cycles were run with kit custom primers. The pooled library was loaded at 0.75 to 1 pM, with a roughly 18% PhiX control spiked in. The authors processed their data as follows. Vendor-processed data were analyzed in R, with a clonotype defined as all T cells sharing the same CDR3 nucleotide sequence. For clone abundance analyses, frequencies were normalized to the 10,000 most abundant clones per sample. Before analysis, public T cell clones were removed, and these numbered fewer than six per sample on average. An abundance difference of at least 32-fold between compartments was the criterion for calling clonotypes tumor-enriched or baseline blood-enriched. Clonotypes expanded or contracted between blood time points were identified with a beta-binomial differential abundance model. The Baroni-Urbani and Buser coefficient was used to measure tumor-blood repertoire similarity, and groups were compared with two-tailed Wilcoxon tests in R. TCRdb's version of the immuneACCESS table is confined to in-frame rearrangements and falls short of the full clone set. An unresolved V gene accounts for under half of the shortfall where checked; the remainder is of unknown origin. The DNA gave D and trimming, while V, J and clone size come from that table. Here the sample has around 45,000 clones; about 82% occur a single time. 25% to 30% of the sample is taken by the ten largest.

Study-wide findings and limitations: Effects of radiation dose or scheduling on the TCR repertoire could not be addressed with the single-armed trial design. Blood repertoire dynamics were not followed beyond 4 weeks after treatment. Because pretreatment tumor biopsies were not available, the study could not determine whether clonotypes were already present within the tumor at baseline. An increase in top tumor clonotypes in blood was observed from baseline to 2 weeks post-radiation, followed by contraction by 4 weeks, which was taken to suggest transient expansion of tumor-resident clones.

The sequence was obtained from a woman in her 70s with renal cell carcinoma. The rearrangement joined TRBV2 to TRBJ1-4, with the D segment identity uncertain. The sequencing here drew on blood, taken from a patient whose treatment included radiotherapy and nephrectomy. The nucleotide sequence reads TGTGCCAGCATTCCAAGCACAACTAATGAAAAACTGTTTTTT. Its coded protein is CASIPSTTNEKLFF.